This T cell receptor beta chain was sequenced for a study of blood T cells in healthy people across ages. Findings and limits, study-wide: Estimates of diversity drawn from one million T cells were considered underestimates. CMV status of donors was unknown, possibly confounding expanded clonotype changes. A conclusive naive versus antigen-experienced comparison was prevented by the unsorted PBMCs.

Together with a sample-barcoded 5' primer, a J-beta primer mix was included in a second PCR lasting about 7 to 11 cycles. TCRdb redid the calling of the 5' RACE reads with MiXCR, one entry per CDR3 protein. Of about 1.8 million distinct CDR3 sequences listed, roughly 52% are singletons. A note on this clonotype: Its antigen is undetermined.

This clonotype was sampled from a woman between 35 and 50 years old in good health. Sequencing used blood.

The CDR3 DNA follows: TGTGCCAGCAGCCTTCTGACTAGCGGGGCCACAGATACGCAGTATTTT. Its protein product is CASSLLTSGATDTQYF. The chain has TRBV5-6 and TRBJ2-3; TRBD2 agrees at 11 bases. In germline, CDR1 is SGHDT, CDR2 YYEEEE. This CDR3 is built from 16 residues. With 4 bases clipped from V and 2 bases from J, the junction kept 6 bases outside the gene matches.